The T cell receptor (beta chain) described here comes from a study of OX40 agonist ivuxolimab in advanced cancers. Findings and caveats of the study: Researchers report that CD8+ T cells had, on average, more expanded clones than CD4+.

The data were produced by immunoSEQ multiplex PCR, yet TCRdb's version contains in-frame clones alone and is incomplete. The sample holds some 60,000 clones; about 90% are singletons and the top ten take approximately 0.33%. This clone was seen a few times. What it recognizes is unknown. The junction had 5 bases not matched to a gene; V was cut back by 5 bases and J by 12 bases. The CDR3 loop spans 11 amino acids. The germline gives CDR1 LNHDA, CDR2 SQIVND (reference sequence). The source of this sequence is an adult with an advanced solid tumor such as melanoma, head and neck, liver or kidney cancer. The chain employs TRBV19 and TRBJ1-1, with 8 bases aligning to TRBD1. The starting material was CD4+ or CD8+ T cells sorted from blood, obtained in a trial of the OX40 agonist ivuxolimab. The CDR3 sequence is CASSRQGWSFF. The CDR3 DNA reads as TGTGCCAGTAGTCGACAGGGGTGGTCTTTCTTT. Filled out from reference TRBV19 and TRBJ1-1, the complete variable domain reads DGGITQSPKYLFRKEGQNVTLSCEQNLNHDAMYWYRQDPGQGLRLIYYSQIVNDFQKGDIAEGYSVSREKKESFPLTVTSAQKNPTAFYLCASSRQGWSFFGQGTRLTVV.